This T cell receptor beta chain was identified during a study of shared clonotypes between healthy human individuals. Study results and caveats: Exclusively blood specimens were collected; tissue repertoires likely differ. The diversity represented, both genetic and in exposure history, was limited by few donors. All-four-donor shared clonotypes had higher generation probabilities than non-shared clonotypes did.

A remark on this clone: The antigen is undetermined.

There are 16 residues in the CDR3. V shed 0 bases, J shed 8 bases, and the junction held 9 bases outside the gene matches. Germline V gene data show CDR1 as MGHRA and CDR2 as YSYEKL. When replicate PCRs were run on sorted subsets, they used about 200 ng DNA, some 33,000 T cell genomes. The repertoire was sequenced with immunoSEQ multiplex PCR; TCRdb's copy has only in-frame clones and lacks some. The sample contains roughly 2 million clones, about 94% of which appear only once. Terminally differentiated effector memory CD45RA+ cells were excluded by CCR7 positive selection of CD45RO-negative cells. This receptor was identified in a man aged 18 to 35 in good health. Material for sequencing was naive CD8+ T cells sorted from blood. The chain is built from TRBV4-1 and TRBJ2-1; 8 positions match TRBD2. CDR3 in DNA: TGCGCCAGCAGCCAAGATCAACTAGCGGCCAGGGATGAGCAGTTCTTC. This sequence encodes CASSQDQLAARDEQFF.